The rows below give T cell receptor beta chains drawn from one sample of a study of preoperative IRX-2 immunotherapy in early breast cancer. Using immunoSEQ multiplex PCR, the repertoire was profiled, and TCRdb retains in-frame clones only, with some absent. Among about 23,000 clones, approximately 95% were seen once, and the ten largest hold 15% to 20%. The sequencing here drew on tumor tissue, taken after IRX-2 immunotherapy. All receptors come from a human donor with breast cancer. The CDR3 runs from the conserved cysteine through the conserved F or W. A D gene is named only where the DNA matches it firmly. Size tells how often a clone was seen (once, few, many) or the class of an expanded clone, and some rows leave it out.

d_gene: TRBD2; j_gene: TRBJ2-1; v_gene: TRBV5-1; abundance: -; CDR3aa: CASSLPTSGGADEQFF; CDR3nt: TGCGCCAGCAGCCTACCTACTAGCGGGGGGGCTGACGAGCAGTTCTTC
d_gene: TRBD1; j_gene: TRBJ1-4; v_gene: TRBV5-1; abundance: -; CDR3aa: CASSLGIGQGRASYEKLFF; CDR3nt: TGCGCCAGCAGCTTGGGTATCGGACAGGGGAGGGCATCATACGAAAAACTGTTTTTT
d_gene: -; j_gene: TRBJ1-2; v_gene: TRBV29-1; abundance: once; CDR3aa: CSVIRGGGNYGYTF; CDR3nt: TGCAGCGTTATCCGGGGAGGGGGAAACTATGGCTACACCTTC
d_gene: TRBD1; j_gene: TRBJ1-5; v_gene: TRBV5-1; abundance: -; CDR3aa: CASSLGDREGDQPQHF; CDR3nt: TGCGCCAGCAGCTTGGGGGACAGGGAAGGGGATCAGCCCCAGCATTTT
d_gene: -; j_gene: TRBJ1-6; v_gene: TRBV7-8; abundance: -; CDR3aa: CASSLAPEGRRNSPLHF; CDR3nt: TGTGCCAGCAGCTTAGCGCCGGAGGGGCGTCGGAATTCACCCCTCCACTTT
d_gene: TRBD1; j_gene: TRBJ2-1; v_gene: TRBV15; abundance: -; CDR3aa: CATSSAGGMADEQFF; CDR3nt: TGTGCCACCAGCAGTGCAGGGGGAATGGCGGATGAGCAGTTCTTC
d_gene: TRBD1; j_gene: TRBJ1-6; v_gene: TRBV27; abundance: once; CDR3aa: CASSFGTATQDSPLHF; CDR3nt: TGTGCCAGCAGTTTTGGGACAGCAACGCAAGACTCACCCCTCCACTTT
d_gene: TRBD1; j_gene: TRBJ1-5; v_gene: TRBV7-9; abundance: -; CDR3aa: CASSSDRGNQPQHF; CDR3nt: TGTGCCAGCAGCTCAGACAGGGGGAATCAGCCCCAGCATTTT
d_gene: -; j_gene: TRBJ1-4; v_gene: TRBV15; abundance: -; CDR3aa: CATSRDRNEKLFF; CDR3nt: TGTGCCACCAGCAGAGATAGAAATGAAAAACTGTTTTTT
d_gene: TRBD1; j_gene: TRBJ2-5; v_gene: TRBV7-7; abundance: -; CDR3aa: CASSLARDRSETQYF; CDR3nt: TGTGCTAGCAGCTTAGCAAGGGACAGGTCAGAGACCCAGTACTTC
d_gene: -; j_gene: TRBJ1-5; v_gene: TRBV5-5; abundance: -; CDR3aa: CASRPDLLNQPQHF; CDR3nt: TGTGCCAGCAGACCGGACCTACTAAATCAGCCCCAGCATTTT
d_gene: -; j_gene: TRBJ2-2; v_gene: TRBV7-3; abundance: -; CDR3aa: CASSSPGTFDYTGELFF; CDR3nt: TGTGCCAGCAGCTCCCCTGGGACTTTCGACTACACCGGGGAGCTGTTTTTT
d_gene: TRBD1; j_gene: TRBJ2-7; v_gene: TRBV19; abundance: -; CDR3aa: CASGRDRWDEQYF; CDR3nt: TGTGCCAGTGGCCGGGACAGGTGGGACGAGCAGTACTTC
d_gene: -; j_gene: TRBJ2-3; v_gene: TRBV5-1; abundance: -; CDR3aa: CASSLGPRMTDTQYF; CDR3nt: TGCGCCAGCAGCTTGGGTCCCAGGATGACAGATACGCAGTATTTT
d_gene: -; j_gene: TRBJ1-5; v_gene: TRBV6-5; abundance: -; CDR3aa: CASSYFVRNQPQHF; CDR3nt: TGTGCCAGCAGTTATTTCGTACGCAATCAGCCCCAGCATTTT
d_gene: -; j_gene: TRBJ1-4; v_gene: TRBV7-8; abundance: few; CDR3aa: CASRHEGVSEKLFF; CDR3nt: TGTGCCAGCAGACACGAGGGGGTGTCTGAAAAACTGTTTTTT
d_gene: -; j_gene: TRBJ2-7; v_gene: TRBV2; abundance: -; CDR3aa: CASTILYEQYF; CDR3nt: TGTGCCAGTACTATCCTCTACGAGCAGTACTTC
d_gene: TRBD2; j_gene: TRBJ2-3; v_gene: TRBV9; abundance: -; CDR3aa: CASSVRLAGSPDTQYF; CDR3nt: TGTGCCAGCAGCGTCCGACTAGCGGGATCCCCAGATACGCAGTATTTT
d_gene: TRBD1; j_gene: TRBJ2-7; v_gene: TRBV28; abundance: -; CDR3aa: CASSPVSGGQGRFRSYEQYF; CDR3nt: TGTGCCAGCAGTCCCGTATCAGGGGGACAGGGGAGATTTAGATCCTACGAGCAGTACTTC
d_gene: -; j_gene: TRBJ2-5; v_gene: TRBV5-6; abundance: -; CDR3aa: CASSGTPKETQYF; CDR3nt: TGTGCCAGCAGCGGGACACCAAAAGAGACCCAGTACTTC
d_gene: -; j_gene: TRBJ2-5; v_gene: TRBV29-1; abundance: -; CDR3aa: CSVEGGRVETQYF; CDR3nt: TGCAGCGTTGAAGGGGGGCGTGTGGAGACCCAGTACTTC
d_gene: -; j_gene: TRBJ1-5; v_gene: TRBV7-9; abundance: -; CDR3aa: CASSLAGANQPQHF; CDR3nt: TGTGCCAGCAGCTTAGCAGGGGCAAATCAGCCCCAGCATTTT
d_gene: -; j_gene: TRBJ1-4; v_gene: TRBV28; abundance: -; CDR3aa: CATSLQGENEKLFF; CDR3nt: TGTGCCACCAGCCTACAGGGCGAGAATGAAAAACTGTTTTTT
d_gene: TRBD1; j_gene: TRBJ2-7; v_gene: TRBV5-5; abundance: -; CDR3aa: CASSPRGLIGYEQYF; CDR3nt: TGTGCCAGCAGCCCCAGGGGGCTGATCGGCTACGAGCAGTACTTC
d_gene: -; j_gene: TRBJ2-1; v_gene: TRBV7-3; abundance: once; CDR3aa: CASSSPQGNEQFF; CDR3nt: TGTGCCAGCAGCTCCCCCCAGGGGAATGAGCAGTTCTTC
d_gene: -; j_gene: TRBJ2-3; v_gene: TRBV10-1; abundance: -; CDR3aa: CASSESGSTDTQYF; CDR3nt: TGCGCCAGCAGTGAATCCGGCTCTACAGATACGCAGTATTTT
d_gene: TRBD1; j_gene: TRBJ2-7; v_gene: TRBV4-2; abundance: once; CDR3aa: CASSQVGQGGEQYF; CDR3nt: TGTGCCAGCAGCCAAGTCGGACAGGGGGGAGAGCAGTACTTC
d_gene: -; j_gene: TRBJ1-2; v_gene: TRBV7-8; abundance: -; CDR3aa: CASSALPQDGPYGYTF; CDR3nt: TGTGCCAGCAGCGCACTGCCTCAGGACGGCCCCTATGGCTACACCTTC
d_gene: TRBD1; j_gene: TRBJ2-3; v_gene: TRBV6-1; abundance: -; CDR3aa: CASSRTGGTDTQYF; CDR3nt: TGTGCCAGCAGTCGGACAGGAGGCACAGATACGCAGTATTTT
d_gene: -; j_gene: TRBJ1-5; v_gene: TRBV7-8; abundance: -; CDR3aa: CASTPSRVGNQPQHF; CDR3nt: TGTGCCAGCACCCCCTCCAGAGTTGGCAATCAGCCCCAGCATTTT
d_gene: -; j_gene: TRBJ2-5; v_gene: TRBV27; abundance: -; CDR3aa: CASSFSTIRETQYF; CDR3nt: TGTGCCAGCAGTTTCTCTACCATTCGGGAGACCCAGTACTTC
d_gene: TRBD1; j_gene: TRBJ2-4; v_gene: TRBV2; abundance: -; CDR3aa: CASRLTGLAKNIQYF; CDR3nt: TGTGCCAGCAGGCTGACAGGGCTAGCCAAAAACATTCAGTACTTC
d_gene: TRBD2; j_gene: TRBJ2-1; v_gene: TRBV7-2; abundance: -; CDR3aa: CASSLSGRIDEQFF; CDR3nt: TGTGCCAGCAGCCTTAGCGGGAGGATTGATGAGCAGTTCTTC
d_gene: -; j_gene: TRBJ2-1; v_gene: TRBV27; abundance: -; CDR3aa: CASSLPLGGGDNEQFF; CDR3nt: TGTGCCAGCAGTTTACCCCTCGGGGGAGGCGACAATGAGCAGTTCTTC
d_gene: TRBD2; j_gene: TRBJ2-3; v_gene: TRBV25-1; abundance: once; CDR3aa: CASSSTRQGGSDTQYF; CDR3nt: TGTGCCAGCAGCTCTACCCGCCAGGGAGGGTCAGATACGCAGTATTTT
d_gene: TRBD1; j_gene: TRBJ2-5; v_gene: TRBV6-4; abundance: -; CDR3aa: CASLRLRTGLETQYF; CDR3nt: TGTGCCAGCTTAAGGCTAAGGACAGGGCTAGAGACCCAGTACTTC
d_gene: -; j_gene: TRBJ2-1; v_gene: TRBV19; abundance: -; CDR3aa: CASGDSYNEQFF; CDR3nt: TGTGCCAGTGGGGACTCCTACAATGAGCAGTTCTTC
d_gene: -; j_gene: TRBJ1-2; v_gene: TRBV11-2; abundance: -; CDR3aa: CASSLVKGGMRVGYTF; CDR3nt: TGTGCCAGCAGCTTAGTAAAGGGGGGAATGAGGGTTGGCTACACCTTC
d_gene: -; j_gene: TRBJ2-2; v_gene: TRBV7-3; abundance: -; CDR3aa: CASSFNRAAIGELFF; CDR3nt: TGTGCCAGCAGCTTTAACAGGGCGGCCATCGGGGAGCTGTTTTTT
d_gene: TRBD1; j_gene: TRBJ2-1; v_gene: TRBV5-1; abundance: -; CDR3aa: CASSLAGTGRGNEQFF; CDR3nt: TGCGCCAGCAGCCTAGCCGGGACAGGGAGGGGCAATGAGCAGTTCTTC
d_gene: TRBD1; j_gene: TRBJ2-7; v_gene: TRBV5-1; abundance: -; CDR3aa: CASSLYWGQTYEQYF; CDR3nt: TGCGCCAGCAGCCTATACTGGGGACAGACTTACGAGCAGTACTTC
d_gene: -; j_gene: TRBJ1-1; v_gene: TRBV30; abundance: -; CDR3aa: CAWSVGGTALEAFF; CDR3nt: TGTGCCTGGAGTGTAGGGGGGACGGCGCTTGAAGCTTTCTTT
d_gene: TRBD2; j_gene: TRBJ2-5; v_gene: TRBV7-8; abundance: -; CDR3aa: CASSPGGSGGDQETQYF; CDR3nt: TGTGCCAGCAGCCCCGGCGGTAGCGGGGGAGATCAAGAGACCCAGTACTTC
d_gene: TRBD2; j_gene: TRBJ2-3; v_gene: TRBV27; abundance: -; CDR3aa: CASTGDAGGPDTQYF; CDR3nt: TGTGCCAGCACCGGCGATGCGGGGGGGCCAGATACGCAGTATTTT
d_gene: TRBD1; j_gene: TRBJ1-2; v_gene: TRBV11-2; abundance: -; CDR3aa: CASSLAPTGSYGYTF; CDR3nt: TGTGCCAGCAGCTTAGCCCCGACAGGGAGCTATGGCTACACCTTC
d_gene: TRBD2; j_gene: TRBJ2-2; v_gene: TRBV7-8; abundance: -; CDR3aa: CASTLRRGIPTGELFF; CDR3nt: TGTGCCAGCACCCTTAGGCGGGGGATTCCCACCGGGGAGCTGTTTTTT
d_gene: -; j_gene: TRBJ1-4; v_gene: TRBV27; abundance: -; CDR3aa: CASSFGGEVREKLFF; CDR3nt: TGTGCCAGCAGTTTTGGGGGTGAAGTACGGGAAAAACTGTTTTTT
d_gene: TRBD2; j_gene: TRBJ2-1; v_gene: TRBV14; abundance: -; CDR3aa: CASSQWGTSGSNEQFF; CDR3nt: TGTGCCAGCAGCCAATGGGGGACTAGCGGGAGCAATGAGCAGTTCTTC
d_gene: -; j_gene: TRBJ2-7; v_gene: TRBV5-1; abundance: once; CDR3aa: CASSLVAGGAYEQYF; CDR3nt: TGCGCCAGCAGCTTGGTAGCAGGCGGGGCCTACGAGCAGTACTTC
d_gene: -; j_gene: TRBJ2-7; v_gene: TRBV10-1; abundance: -; CDR3aa: CASRGYYEQYF; CDR3nt: TGCGCCAGCAGGGGGTACTACGAGCAGTACTTC